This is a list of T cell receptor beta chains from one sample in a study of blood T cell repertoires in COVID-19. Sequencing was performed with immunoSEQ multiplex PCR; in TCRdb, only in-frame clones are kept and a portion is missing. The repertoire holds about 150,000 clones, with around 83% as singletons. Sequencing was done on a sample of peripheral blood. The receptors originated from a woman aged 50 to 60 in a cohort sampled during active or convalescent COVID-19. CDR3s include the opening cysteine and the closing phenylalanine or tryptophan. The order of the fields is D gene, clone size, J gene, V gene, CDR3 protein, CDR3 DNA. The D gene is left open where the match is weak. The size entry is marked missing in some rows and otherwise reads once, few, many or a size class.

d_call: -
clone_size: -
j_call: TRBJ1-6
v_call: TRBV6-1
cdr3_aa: CASSVDRSSYNSPLHF
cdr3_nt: TGTGCCAGCAGTGTTGACAGGAGCTCCTATAATTCACCCCTCCACTTT

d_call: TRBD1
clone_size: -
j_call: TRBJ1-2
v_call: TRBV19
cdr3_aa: CASSPPPGGRTDGYTF
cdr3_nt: TGTGCCAGTAGTCCTCCCCCAGGGGGAAGGACCGATGGCTACACCTTC

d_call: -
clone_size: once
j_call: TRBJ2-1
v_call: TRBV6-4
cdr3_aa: CASSDSPGSYNEQFF
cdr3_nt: TGTGCCAGCAGTGACTCTCCAGGGTCCTACAATGAGCAGTTCTTC

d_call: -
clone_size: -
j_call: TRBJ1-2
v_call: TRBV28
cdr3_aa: CASSLLSGNSWRVYGYTF
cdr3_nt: TGTGCCAGCAGTTTACTATCGGGAAACAGTTGGAGGGTCTATGGCTACACCTTC

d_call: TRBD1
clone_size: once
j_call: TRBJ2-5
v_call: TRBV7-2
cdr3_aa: CASSLGDSQETQYF
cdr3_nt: TGTGCCAGCAGCTTGGGGGACAGCCAAGAGACCCAGTACTTC

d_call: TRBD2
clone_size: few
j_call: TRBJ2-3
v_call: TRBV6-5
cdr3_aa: CASTTSGRATQYF
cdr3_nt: TGTGCCAGCACGACTAGCGGGAGAGCTACGCAGTATTTT

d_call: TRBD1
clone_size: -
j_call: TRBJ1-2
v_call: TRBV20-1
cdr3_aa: CSVRGTAEVLF
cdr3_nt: TGCAGTGTGAGGGGGACAGCTGAGGTCCTCTTC

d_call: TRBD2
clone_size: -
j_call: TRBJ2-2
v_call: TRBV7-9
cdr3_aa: CASSHGSGVNTGELFF
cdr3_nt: TGTGCCAGCAGCCACGGGAGCGGGGTGAACACCGGGGAGCTGTTTTTT

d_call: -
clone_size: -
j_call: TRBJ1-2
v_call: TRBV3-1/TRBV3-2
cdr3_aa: CASSQGVVGYTF
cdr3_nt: TGTGCCAGCAGCCAAGGAGTGGTCGGCTACACCTTC

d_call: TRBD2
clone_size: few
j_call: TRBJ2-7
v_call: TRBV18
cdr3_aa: CASSPGEGSSYEQYF
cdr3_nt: TGTGCCAGCTCACCGGGGGAGGGTAGCTCCTACGAGCAGTACTTC

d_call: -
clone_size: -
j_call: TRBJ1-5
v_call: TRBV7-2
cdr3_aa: CASSSERNQPQHF
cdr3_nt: TGTGCCAGCAGCTCTGAGAGGAATCAGCCCCAGCATTTT

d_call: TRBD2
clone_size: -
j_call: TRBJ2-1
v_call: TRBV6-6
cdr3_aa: CASSPFLAGGNYNEQFF
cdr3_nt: TGTGCCAGCAGTCCCTTTCTAGCGGGGGGGAACTACAATGAGCAGTTCTTC

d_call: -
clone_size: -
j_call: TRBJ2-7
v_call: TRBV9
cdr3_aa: CASSPGLWDYEQYF
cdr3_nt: TGTGCCAGCAGCCCGGGACTGTGGGACTACGAGCAGTACTTC

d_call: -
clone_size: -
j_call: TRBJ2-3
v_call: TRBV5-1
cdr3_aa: CASSYGLSAEGTQYF
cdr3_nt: TGCGCCAGCAGCTACGGACTGTCCGCCGAAGGTACGCAGTATTTT

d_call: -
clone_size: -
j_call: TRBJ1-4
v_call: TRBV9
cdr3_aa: CASSVSSRDPGNEKLFF
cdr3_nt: TGTGCCAGCAGCGTTAGTTCGCGGGACCCTGGGAATGAAAAACTGTTTTTT

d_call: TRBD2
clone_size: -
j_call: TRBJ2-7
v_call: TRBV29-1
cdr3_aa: CSASLAAGGYEQYF
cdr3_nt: TGCAGCGCGTCACTAGCGGCCGGGGGCTACGAGCAGTACTTC

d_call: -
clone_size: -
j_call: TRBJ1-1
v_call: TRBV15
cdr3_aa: CATSRDWGANTEAFF
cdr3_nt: TGTGCCACCAGCAGAGATTGGGGCGCGAACACTGAAGCTTTCTTT

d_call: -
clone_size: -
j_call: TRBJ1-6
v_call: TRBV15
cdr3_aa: CATSRDVTRFNSPLHF
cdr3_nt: TGTGCCACCAGCAGAGACGTTACCAGATTTAACTCACCCCTCCACTTT

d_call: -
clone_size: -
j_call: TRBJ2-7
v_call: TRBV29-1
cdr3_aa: CSVGNRNYEQYF
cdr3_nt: TGCAGCGTTGGTAACAGGAACTACGAGCAGTACTTC

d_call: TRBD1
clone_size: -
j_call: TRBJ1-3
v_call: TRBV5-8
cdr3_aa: CASSRDRGSRNTIYF
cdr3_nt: TGTGCCAGCAGCAGGGACAGGGGTAGTAGAAACACCATATATTTT

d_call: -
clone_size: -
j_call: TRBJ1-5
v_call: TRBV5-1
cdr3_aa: CASSPGQDNQPQHF
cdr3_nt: TGCGCCAGCAGCCCAGGGCAGGACAATCAGCCCCAGCATTTT

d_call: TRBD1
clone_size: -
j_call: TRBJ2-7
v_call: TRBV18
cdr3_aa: CASSQPGQGGYEQYF
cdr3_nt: TGTGCCAGCTCACAACCGGGACAGGGGGGCTACGAGCAGTACTTC

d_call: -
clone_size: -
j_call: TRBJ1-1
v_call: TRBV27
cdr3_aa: CASRVLNMGAEAFF
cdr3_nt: TGTGCCAGCAGAGTCCTAAACATGGGAGCTGAAGCTTTCTTT

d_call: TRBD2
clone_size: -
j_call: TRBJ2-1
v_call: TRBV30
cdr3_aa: CAWSGQQLAGANNEQFF
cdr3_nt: TGTGCCTGGAGTGGTCAGCAGCTAGCGGGGGCAAACAATGAGCAGTTCTTC

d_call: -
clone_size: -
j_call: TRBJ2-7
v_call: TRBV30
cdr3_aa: CAWSPQYEQYF
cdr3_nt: TGTGCCTGGAGTCCTCAGTACGAGCAGTACTTC